The 21 T cell receptor beta chains in this list originate from one sample, sequenced in a study of cytomegalovirus exposure and HLA in healthy donors. Researchers ran the PCR with 60 Vbeta and 13 Jbeta primers. Assay used: immunoSEQ multiplex PCR; TCRdb lists only in-frame clones, some missing. The data hold 100,000 to 150,000 clones, with roughly 76% observed a single time. Sequencing was done on a sample of PBMCs. The receptors derive from a woman aged 60-75 years in good health and CMV-seropositive.

The rearrangement uses TRBV7-8 and TRBJ2-7; D is ambiguous. Germline-derived CDR1 and CDR2 are SGHVS and FQNEAQ. Trimming took 1 base from V and 4 from J, leaving 8 bases between them. CDR3 size: 13 residues. CDR3 loop: CASSLVGVYEQYF. CDR3 coding DNA: TGTGCCAGCAGCTTAGTTGGAGTATACGAGCAGTACTTC.

This clone was detected only a few times. The chain joins TRBV27 to TRBJ1-6; TRBD1 matches at 7 bases. Germline V gene lookup returns CDR1 MNHEY and CDR2 SMNVEV (reference sequence). V lost 5 bases to trimming and J lost 8 bases; unmatched junction nucleotides: 9. CDR3 length equals 15 residues. CDR3: CASSPQQGIHSPLHF. CDR3 nucleotides: TGTGCCAGCAGTCCCCAACAGGGGATACATTCACCCCTCCACTTT.

The CDR3 protein is CASSQDSGLGNTIYF. Written as DNA, the CDR3 is TGCGCCAGCAGCCAAGATTCAGGGTTGGGAAACACCATATATTTT. The chain couples TRBV4-3 to TRBJ1-3, with D perhaps matching TRBD1 (5 bases). The CDR3 contains 15 residues. V lost 0 bases and J lost 4, with 10 bases in between. The germline CDR1 and CDR2 sequences are LGHNA and YSLEER.

The rearrangement links TRBV2 to TRBJ2-7, with D uncertain. This CDR3 is 14 amino acids long. Trimming shortened V by 2 bases and J by 5 bases, and 13 bases separated the two germline ends. CDR1 is SNHLY and CDR2 is FYNNEI in the germline V gene. Here the CDR3 reads CASSELGSWDEQYF. CDR3 DNA: TGTGCCAGCAGTGAATTGGGCAGTTGGGACGAGCAGTACTTC.

The genes are TRBV7-9 and TRBJ1-2; 8 bases are shared with TRBD1. Germline lookup yields CDR1 SEHNR and CDR2 FQNEAQ (reference sequence). This CDR3 comprises 15 residues. V gave up 2 bases and J gave up 4 bases; unmatched junction bases: 6. The CDR3: CASSLPGGLSYGYTF. The DNA of the CDR3 is TGTGCCAGCAGCTTACCAGGGGGCTTGAGCTATGGCTACACCTTC.

V is TRBV5-1 and J is TRBJ1-1, with D perhaps TRBD1 (5 bases). Germline V gene sequence: CDR1 SGHRS, CDR2 YFSETQ. The V gene lost 4 bases and the J gene lost 0 bases, with 13 bases spanning the gap. This CDR3 spans 15 amino acids. The CDR3 spells CASSPWTNMNTEAFF. The CDR3 nucleotides read TGCGCCAGCAGCCCCTGGACAAACATGAACACTGAAGCTTTCTTT.

This chain joins TRBV5-1 and TRBJ1-6, with 7 positions matching TRBD1. Germline CDR1 SGHRS, CDR2 YFSETQ. The CDR3 is made up of 15 amino acids. Trimming at V came to 0 bases and at J to 7 bases, leaving 4 bases not matched to a gene. The CDR3 here is CASSLGAQGNSPLHF. CDR3 in DNA: TGCGCCAGCAGCTTGGGAGCACAGGGGAATTCACCCCTCCACTTT.

In DNA, the CDR3 is TGTGCCAGCAGTAAGACAGGGGGAACCAAAAACATTCAGTACTTC. Its protein is CASSKTGGTKNIQYF. The chain has TRBV5-4 and TRBJ2-4; the match to TRBD1 covers 9 bases. CDR3 length: 15 residues. The germline V gene encodes CDR1 SGHNT and CDR2 YYREEE (reference sequence). The junction had 5 bases not matched to a gene; V was cut back by 5 bases and J by 2 bases.

The rearrangement uses TRBV4-1 and TRBJ2-2; 11 positions match TRBD2. CDR1 is MGHRA and CDR2 is YSYEKL in the germline V gene. There are 16 residues in the CDR3. V shed 5 bases, J shed 3 bases, and the junction held 5 bases outside the gene matches. In nucleotides, the CDR3 is TGCGCCAGCAGCAAGGGGACTAGCGGCTACACCGGGGAGCTGTTTTTT. This encodes CASSKGTSGYTGELFF.

This clone was found a few times. The chain joins TRBV30 to TRBJ2-3, with D unclear. The CDR3 contains 13 residues. CDR1 and CDR2 from the germline V gene are GTSNPN and SVGIG (reference sequence). V lost 0 bases and J 6 bases, leaving 10 bases between the germline ends. The CDR3 loop is CAWSVQSRDTQYF. The DNA of the CDR3 is TGTGCCTGGAGTGTACAGTCTCGGGATACGCAGTATTTT.

This chain connects TRBV19 to TRBJ1-6, with D perhaps matching TRBD1 (6 bases). Per germline, CDR1 LNHDA and CDR2 SQIVND (reference sequence). The germline V and J ends were trimmed by 10 bases and 7 bases, with 20 bases remaining between them. The CDR3 spans 15 residues. CDR3 region: CATRGRQRSNSPLHF. DNA for the CDR3: TGTGCCACCAGGGGCCGACAGAGAAGCAATTCACCCCTCCACTTT.

This chain joins TRBV2 and TRBJ2-1; TRBD2 agrees at 11 bases. The CDR3 has 15 amino acids. Trimming at V came to 7 bases and at J to 8 bases, leaving 10 bases not matched to a gene. CDR1 SNHLY and CDR2 FYNNEI come from the germline V gene. The CDR3 sequence is CASTLLAGATHEQFF. The DNA of the CDR3 is TGTGCCAGCACCTTACTAGCGGGAGCCACGCATGAGCAGTTCTTC.

This clone was seen a few times. The rearrangement joins TRBV6-5 to TRBJ2-2; TRBD2 aligns across 9 bases. This CDR3 spans 16 amino acids. The junction had 3 bases not matched to a gene; V was cut back by 3 bases and J by 1 base. CDR1 is MNHEY, CDR2 SVGAGI, per germline. The CDR3 region has the DNA TGTGCCAGCAGTTATGGGCGGGGGGGGAACACCGGGGAGCTGTTTTTT. Translation gives CASSYGRGGNTGELFF.

The DNA for the CDR3 is TGCGCCAGCAGCCTTGAACCGGGACAGGGCCCCGGGGAGCTGTTTTTT. Encoded protein: CASSLEPGQGPGELFF. The gene calls are TRBV4-3 and TRBJ2-2; 9 positions agree with TRBD1. Germline assignment: CDR1 LGHNA and CDR2 YSLEER. V lost 4 bases to trimming and J lost 6 bases; unmatched junction nucleotides: 9. The CDR3 sequence is 16 residues long.

This clone was seen only a few times. Mismatch with germline at one junction end may stem from a read error. This sequence joins TRBV7-7 and TRBJ2-1; D uncertain. There are 15 residues in the CDR3. Germline V gene lookup returns CDR1 SSHAT and CDR2 FNYEAQ (reference sequence). CDR3 in amino acids: CASSLDWSSYNEQFF. In nucleotides, the CDR3 is TGTGCTAGCAGCCTAGACTGGAGCTCCTACAATGAGCAGTTCTTC.

The rearrangement joins TRBV5-5 to TRBJ2-7, with TRBD2 matching 13 bases. This CDR3 has 14 residues. Germline CDR1 is SGHKS and CDR2 is YYEKEE (reference sequence). J was trimmed by 3 bases and V by 4 bases; bases with no gene match: 1. The chain's CDR3 is CASSRTSGSYEQYF. CDR3 DNA sequence: TGTGCCAGCAGCCGGACTAGCGGGAGCTACGAGCAGTACTTC.

J is TRBJ2-7 and V is TRBV7-9; tentative D call: TRBD1 (5 bases). Trimming took 0 bases from V and 1 from J, leaving 7 bases between them. Germline V gene sequence: CDR1 SEHNR, CDR2 FQNEAQ (reference sequence). The CDR3 is made up of 14 amino acids. CDR3 sequence (DNA): TGTGCCAGCAGCTTAGCAGGGGTTTCCTACGAGCAGTACTTC. Protein product: CASSLAGVSYEQYF.

The chain recombines TRBV18 with TRBJ2-3, with TRBD1 identical over 9 bases. After removal of 8 bases from V and 12 bases from J, the junction contained 6 bases not matched to a gene. The germline V gene has CDR1 KGHSH and CDR2 LQKENI. The CDR3 totals 11 residues. DNA of the CDR3: TGTGCCAGCCGCAGGGACAGGGTCCAGTATTTT. It codes for CASRRDRVQYF. Looking up the rest from reference TRBV18 and TRBJ2-3 gives the full variable domain: NAGVMQNPRHLVRRRGQEARLRCSPMKGHSHVYWYRQLPEEGLKFMVYLQKENIIDESGMPKERFSAEFPKEGPSILRIQQVVRGDSAAYFCASRRDRVQYFGPGTRLTVL.

J is TRBJ2-7 and V is TRBV18; 9 nucleotides align to TRBD2. The CDR3 runs to 17 residues. Germline assignment: CDR1 KGHSH and CDR2 LQKENI. V dropped 2 bases and J dropped 2; count of bases not matched to a gene: 10. The CDR3: CASSPSGLAGPTYEQYF. The DNA for the CDR3 is TGTGCCAGCTCACCAAGCGGGCTAGCGGGACCTACCTACGAGCAGTACTTC. The variable domain in full, completed from reference TRBV18 and TRBJ2-7, reads NAGVMQNPRHLVRRRGQEARLRCSPMKGHSHVYWYRQLPEEGLKFMVYLQKENIIDESGMPKERFSAEFPKEGPSILRIQQVVRGDSAAYFCASSPSGLAGPTYEQYFGPGTRLTVT.

The rearrangement joins TRBV2 to TRBJ1-2; a possible D gene is TRBD1 (5 bases). CDR1 is SNHLY, CDR2 FYNNEI, per germline. CDR3 size: 13 residues. V lost 3 bases and J 4 bases, leaving 9 bases between the germline ends. The CDR3 here is CASSEQGPYGYTF. CDR3 DNA sequence: TGTGCCAGCAGTGAGCAGGGCCCCTATGGCTACACCTTC.

This clone has a single count. This sequence joins TRBV5-5 and TRBJ2-3, with D unclear. Between the trimmed V and J ends, which lost 1 base and 3 bases, there was a span of 9 bases. This CDR3 contains 14 residues. CDR1 is SGHKS and CDR2 is YYEKEE in the germline V gene (reference sequence). CDR3 residues: CASSLPAATDTQYF. The DNA of the CDR3 is TGTGCCAGCAGCTTGCCCGCCGCGACAGATACGCAGTATTTT. Based on the CDR3 plus reference TRBV5-5 and TRBJ2-3, the full variable domain is DAGVTQSPTHLIKTRGQQVTLRCSPISGHKSVSWYQQVLGQGPQFIFQYYEKEERGRGNFPDRFSARQFPNYSSELNVNALLLGDSALYLCASSLPAATDTQYFGPGTRLTVL.